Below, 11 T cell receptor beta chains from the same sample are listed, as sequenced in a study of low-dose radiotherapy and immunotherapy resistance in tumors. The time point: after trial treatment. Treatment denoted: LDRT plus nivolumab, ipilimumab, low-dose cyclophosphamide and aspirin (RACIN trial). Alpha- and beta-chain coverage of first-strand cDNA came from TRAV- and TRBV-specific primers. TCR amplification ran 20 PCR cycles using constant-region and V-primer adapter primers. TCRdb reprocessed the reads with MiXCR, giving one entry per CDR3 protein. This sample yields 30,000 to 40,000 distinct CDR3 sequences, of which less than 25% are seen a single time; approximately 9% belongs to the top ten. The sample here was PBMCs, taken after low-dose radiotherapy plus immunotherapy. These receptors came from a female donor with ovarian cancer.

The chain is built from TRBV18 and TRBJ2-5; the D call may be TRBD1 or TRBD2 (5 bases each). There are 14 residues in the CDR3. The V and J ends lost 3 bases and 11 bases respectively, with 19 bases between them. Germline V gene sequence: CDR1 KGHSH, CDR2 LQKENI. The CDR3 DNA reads TGTGCCAGCTCACCCGGGGCAGGGAAGGGTGAGCAGTACTTC. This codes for CASSPGAGKGEQYF.

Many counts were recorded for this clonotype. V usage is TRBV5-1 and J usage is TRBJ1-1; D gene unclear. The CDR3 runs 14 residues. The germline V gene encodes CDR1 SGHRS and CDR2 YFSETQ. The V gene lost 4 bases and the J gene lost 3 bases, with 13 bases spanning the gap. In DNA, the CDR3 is TGCGCCAGCAGCCGGGGAGTAGTGGACACTGAAGCTTTCTTT. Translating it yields CASSRGVVDTEAFF. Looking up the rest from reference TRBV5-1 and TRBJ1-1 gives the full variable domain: KAGVTQTPRYLIKTRGQQVTLSCSPISGHRSVSWYQQTPGQGLQFLFEYFSETQRNKGNFPGRFSGRQFSNSRSEMNVSTLELGDSALYLCASSRGVVDTEAFFGQGTRLTVV.

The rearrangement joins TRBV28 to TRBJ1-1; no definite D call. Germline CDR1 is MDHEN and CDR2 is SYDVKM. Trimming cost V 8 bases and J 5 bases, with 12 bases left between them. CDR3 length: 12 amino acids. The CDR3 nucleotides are TGTGCCAGCGTTCGGGGTTGGACTGAAGCTTTCTTT. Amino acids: CASVRGWTEAFF.

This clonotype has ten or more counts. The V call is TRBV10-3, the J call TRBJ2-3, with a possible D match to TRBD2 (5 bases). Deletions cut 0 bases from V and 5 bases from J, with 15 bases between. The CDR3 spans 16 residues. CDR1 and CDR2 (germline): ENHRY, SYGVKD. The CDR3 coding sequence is TGTGCCATCAGTGAGTCGAGTATCCGCGGGCAAGATACGCAGTATTTT. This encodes CAISESSIRGQDTQYF.

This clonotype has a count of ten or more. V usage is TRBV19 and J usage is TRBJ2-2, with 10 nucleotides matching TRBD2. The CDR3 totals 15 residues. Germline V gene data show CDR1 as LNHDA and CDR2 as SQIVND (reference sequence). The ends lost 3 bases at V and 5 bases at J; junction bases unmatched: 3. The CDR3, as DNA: TGTGCCAGTAGTATTGTAGCGGGAGGAACCGGGGAGCTGTTTTTT. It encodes CASSIVAGGTGELFF.

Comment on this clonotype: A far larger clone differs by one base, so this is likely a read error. In nucleotides, the CDR3 is TGTGCCAGCAGCGACGCTACAGCGAGATACGAGCAGTACTTC. Protein sequence: CASSDATARYEQYF. The gene calls are TRBV6-5 and TRBJ2-7; no clear D gene. V was trimmed by 6 bases and J by 4 bases, leaving 16 bases between them. This CDR3 spans 14 amino acids. Germline V lookup: CDR1 MNHEY, CDR2 SVGAGI.

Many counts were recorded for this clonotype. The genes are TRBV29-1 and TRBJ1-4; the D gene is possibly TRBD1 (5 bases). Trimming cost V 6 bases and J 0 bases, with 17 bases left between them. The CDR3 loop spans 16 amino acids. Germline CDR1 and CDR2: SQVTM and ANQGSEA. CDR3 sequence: CSVSPGWGTTNEKLFF. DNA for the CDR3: TGCAGCGTATCCCCCGGGTGGGGGACAACTAATGAAAAACTGTTTTTT.

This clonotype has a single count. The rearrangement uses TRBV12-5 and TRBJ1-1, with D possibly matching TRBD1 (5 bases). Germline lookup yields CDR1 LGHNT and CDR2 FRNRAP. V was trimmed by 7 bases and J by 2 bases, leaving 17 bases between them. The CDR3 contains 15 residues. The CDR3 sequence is CASALAGQRNTEAFF. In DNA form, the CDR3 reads TGTGCTAGTGCCCTTGCAGGGCAGCGAAACACTGAAGCTTTCTTT.

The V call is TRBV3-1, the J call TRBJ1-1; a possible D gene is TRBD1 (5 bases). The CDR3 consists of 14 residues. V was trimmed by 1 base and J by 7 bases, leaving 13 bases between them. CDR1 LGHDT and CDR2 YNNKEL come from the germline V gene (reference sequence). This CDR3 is CASSQGAGLVEAFF. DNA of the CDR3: TGTGCCAGCAGCCAAGGTGCAGGGTTGGTTGAAGCTTTCTTT.

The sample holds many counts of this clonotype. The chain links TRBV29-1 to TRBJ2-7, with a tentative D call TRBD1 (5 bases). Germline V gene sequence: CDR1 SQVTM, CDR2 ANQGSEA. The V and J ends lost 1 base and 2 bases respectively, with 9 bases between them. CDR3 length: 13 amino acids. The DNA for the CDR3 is TGCAGCGTTGAAGGGGGCCTTCCCTACGAGCAGTACTTC. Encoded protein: CSVEGGLPYEQYF.

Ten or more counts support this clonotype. CDR3 coding DNA: TGTGCCAGTAGTACCCCCGGACTAGCGGGGTACAATGAGCAGTTCTTC. Its translation: CASSTPGLAGYNEQFF. The chain employs TRBV19 and TRBJ2-1; TRBD2 matches 12 bases. Losses at the gene ends were 4 bases for V and 4 bases for J; bases not matched to a gene: 5. Germline CDR1 and CDR2: LNHDA and SQIVND (reference sequence). This CDR3 has 16 residues.